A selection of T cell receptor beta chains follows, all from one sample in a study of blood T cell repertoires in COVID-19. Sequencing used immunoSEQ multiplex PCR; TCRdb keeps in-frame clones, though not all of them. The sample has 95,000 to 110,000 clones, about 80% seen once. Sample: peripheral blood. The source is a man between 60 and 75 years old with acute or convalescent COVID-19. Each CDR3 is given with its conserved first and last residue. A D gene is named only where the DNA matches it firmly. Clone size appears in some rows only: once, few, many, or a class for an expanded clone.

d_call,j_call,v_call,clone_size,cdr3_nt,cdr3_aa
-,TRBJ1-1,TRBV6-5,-,TGTGCCAGCAGTTACTCGGGGGGGCGTAATGAAGCTTTCTTT,CASSYSGGRNEAFF
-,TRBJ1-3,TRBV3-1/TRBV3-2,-,TGTGCCAGCAGCCAAGTTCTAAGCTCTGGAAACACCATATATTTT,CASSQVLSSGNTIYF
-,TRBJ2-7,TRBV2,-,TGTGCCAGCACCGAACGGCTACAGTCCTACGAGCAGTACTTC,CASTERLQSYEQYF
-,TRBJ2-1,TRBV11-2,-,TGTGCCAGCAGCTTCCTAGCTGCGGGACTCACCTACAATGAGCAGTTCTTC,CASSFLAAGLTYNEQFF
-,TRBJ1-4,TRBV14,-,TGTGCCAGCAGCCACGGGAGAGCTAATGAAAAACTGTTTTTT,CASSHGRANEKLFF
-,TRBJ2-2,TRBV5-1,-,TGCGCCAGCAGCTCTGTCGGACAGCCTAACACCGGGGAGCTGTTTTTT,CASSSVGQPNTGELFF
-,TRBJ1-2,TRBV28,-,TGTGCCAGCAGTTCCTTGACAGTTGCTGGGGGCTACACCTTC,CASSSLTVAGGYTF
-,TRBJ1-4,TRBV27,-,TGTGCCAGCAGTCTCCCCGGGACAAATGAAAAACTGTTTTTT,CASSLPGTNEKLFF
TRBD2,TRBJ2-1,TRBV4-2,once,TGTGCCAGCAGCCAAGGGGGGACTAGCTCCTACAATGAGCAGTTCTTC,CASSQGGTSSYNEQFF
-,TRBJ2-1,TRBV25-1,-,TGTGCCAGCAGTCGGGGGAGCTCCTACAATGAGCAGTTCTTC,CASSRGSSYNEQFF
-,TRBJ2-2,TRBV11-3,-,TGTGCCAGCAGCCCCACCCGGAGCGGGGAGCTGTTTTTT,CASSPTRSGELFF
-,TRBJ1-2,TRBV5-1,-,TGCGCCAGCCGAGAAGGTGGAGCTTCTAACTATGGCTACACCTTC,CASREGGASNYGYTF
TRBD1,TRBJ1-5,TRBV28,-,TGTGCCAGCAGTACCGGACAGGGGAACAATCAGCCCCAGCATTTT,CASSTGQGNNQPQHF
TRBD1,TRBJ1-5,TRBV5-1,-,TGCGCCAGCAGCATAGATCCAGGGGGAGAGCAGCCCCAGCATTTT,CASSIDPGGEQPQHF
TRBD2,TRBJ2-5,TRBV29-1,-,TGCAGCGTAGTAGCGGGAGGTTTGGAGACCCAGTACTTC,CSVVAGGLETQYF
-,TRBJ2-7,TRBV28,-,TGTGCCAGCAGCCTTTATTCCAGGGCGCCTTCCACCTTC,CASSLYSRAPSTF
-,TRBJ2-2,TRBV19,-,TGTGCCAGTAGTATGAGGAAGACAGGGAACACCGGGGAGCTGTTTTTT,CASSMRKTGNTGELFF
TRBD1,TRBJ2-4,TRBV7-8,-,TGTGCCAGCAGCTTAAAACCCGGGACAGGAGACATTCAGTACTTC,CASSLKPGTGDIQYF
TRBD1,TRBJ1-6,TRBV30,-,TGTGCCAGGGCCGCGAAACAGGGGAGCGGACCTGGAGGGACACCCCTCCACTTT,CARAAKQGSGPGGTPLHF
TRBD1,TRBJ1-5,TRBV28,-,TGTGCCAGCAGAGCGACAGGGGGGGTTATTAGCAATCAGCCCCAGCATTTT,CASRATGGVISNQPQHF
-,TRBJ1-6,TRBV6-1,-,TGTGCCAGCAGTGAGGGCAGGGGAAATTCACCCCTCCACTTT,CASSEGRGNSPLHF
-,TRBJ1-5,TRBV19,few,TGTGCCAGTAGTATAGATCTATTGGGCAGGGGCCGAGGTCAGCCCCAGCATTTT,CASSIDLLGRGRGQPQHF
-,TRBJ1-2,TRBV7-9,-,TGTGCCAGTGGCGGGTTACGAGCTAACTATGGCTACACCTTC,CASGGLRANYGYTF
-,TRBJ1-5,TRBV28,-,TGTGCCAGCAGTTTAGGCAGGATCAATCAGCCCCAGCATTTT,CASSLGRINQPQHF
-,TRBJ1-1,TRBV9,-,TGTGCCAGCAGCGCGCGACAGATGAACACTGAAGCTTTCTTT,CASSARQMNTEAFF
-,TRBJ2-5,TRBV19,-,TGTGCCAGTACCCCGGGACTTAACCAAGAGACCCAGTACTTC,CASTPGLNQETQYF
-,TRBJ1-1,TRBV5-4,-,TGTGCCAGCAGCCAACCCACAGAAACCCTAAACACTGAAGCTTTCTTT,CASSQPTETLNTEAFF
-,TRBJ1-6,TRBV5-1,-,TGCGCCAGCAGCTTGGGACAGAATAATTCACCCCTCCACTTT,CASSLGQNNSPLHF
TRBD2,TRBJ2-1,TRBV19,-,TGTGCCAGTAGTAATGCATGGCGGGAGGGCCCGGATGAGCAGTTCTTC,CASSNAWREGPDEQFF
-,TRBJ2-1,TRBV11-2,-,TGTGCCAGCAGCGTCGACTTGGAAACCCCGCAGTTCTTC,CASSVDLETPQFF
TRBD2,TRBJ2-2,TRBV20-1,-,TGCAGTGCTAGTAGCGGGAGGGCCACCGGGGAGCTGTTTTTT,CSASSGRATGELFF
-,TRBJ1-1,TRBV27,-,TGTGCCAGCAGTTTATTCCGGGCAACAGGGTGGGCTGAAGCTTTCTTT,CASSLFRATGWAEAFF
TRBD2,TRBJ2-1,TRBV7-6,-,TGTGCCAGCAGAGTAAGGGCTGGACTAGACTACAATGAGCAGTTCTTC,CASRVRAGLDYNEQFF
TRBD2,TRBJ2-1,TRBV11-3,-,TGTGCCAGCAGCTTAGATATCGCGACTAGCGTGAACAATGAGCAGTTCTTC,CASSLDIATSVNNEQFF
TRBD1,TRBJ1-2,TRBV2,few,TGTGCCAGCAGCCCCATCAGGGGGAAAGCTAACTATGGCTACACCTTC,CASSPIRGKANYGYTF
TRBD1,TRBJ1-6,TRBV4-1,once,TGCGCCAGCAGCCAGGCGAGTTCCGGGACAGGGGCGGTGATAAGGAATTCACCCCTCCACTTT,CASSQASSGTGAVIRNSPLHF
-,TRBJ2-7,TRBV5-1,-,TGCGCCAGCAGCTTGGCTCTGCTTACAAACGAGCAGTACTTC,CASSLALLTNEQYF
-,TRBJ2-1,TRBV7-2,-,TGTGCCAGCAGCGGGCCGCTTCCCTACAATGAGCAGTTCTTC,CASSGPLPYNEQFF
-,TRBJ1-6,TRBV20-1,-,TGCAGTGCTAGTTCGAGCTGGGCAGGGCTCGCGAATTCACCCCTCCACTTT,CSASSSWAGLANSPLHF
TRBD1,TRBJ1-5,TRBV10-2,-,TGCGCCAGCAGTGAAACAGGGGGCATCAATCAGCCCCAGCATTTT,CASSETGGINQPQHF
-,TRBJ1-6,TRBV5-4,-,TGTGCCAGCAGCATCGACAGCTCCGATTCACCCCTCCACTTT,CASSIDSSDSPLHF